These T cell receptor beta chains were read from a single sample in a study of cytomegalovirus exposure and HLA in healthy donors. Some clones are missing from TCRdb's copy, which holds only in-frame ones; the method was immunoSEQ multiplex PCR. The sample contains 150,000 to 200,000 clones, roughly 80% of which appear only once. Sequencing was performed on PBMCs. The origin of the receptors is a male donor in good health and CMV-seronegative. CDR3s include the opening cysteine and the closing phenylalanine or tryptophan. The D gene is left open where the match is weak. Rows may omit the clone size; those that give it use once, few, many or a size class.

v_call,clone_size,d_call,j_call,cdr3_aa,cdr3_nt
TRBV4-3,-,TRBD1,TRBJ1-1,CASSRRRGGLGEAFF,TGCGCCAGCAGCCGACGACGAGGGGGCTTGGGTGAAGCTTTCTTT
TRBV4-3,-,TRBD2,TRBJ2-1,CASSQGTSTGNNEQFF,TGCGCCAGCAGCCAAGGGACTAGCACTGGAAACAATGAGCAGTTCTTC
TRBV4-1,-,-,TRBJ2-7,CASSQDRGGDEQYF,TGCGCCAGCAGCCAAGATCGGGGTGGGGACGAGCAGTACTTC
TRBV5-4,-,-,TRBJ2-5,CASSVSETQYF,TGTGCCAGCAGCGTTAGTGAGACCCAGTACTTC
TRBV5-4,-,-,TRBJ2-2,CASSLAGTGELFF,TGTGCCAGCAGCTTGGCGGGTACCGGGGAGCTGTTTTTT
TRBV6-5,-,TRBD2,TRBJ2-1,CASSQRESSYNEQFF,TGTGCCAGCAGTCAGCGGGAGAGCTCCTACAATGAGCAGTTCTTC
TRBV7-2,once,-,TRBJ2-6,CASTSLSGANVLTF,TGTGCCAGCACCTCCCTCTCTGGGGCCAACGTCCTGACTTTC
TRBV18,-,-,TRBJ1-2,CASSPRMGQENYGYTF,TGTGCCAGCTCACCGCGGATGGGGCAGGAGAACTATGGCTACACCTTC
TRBV27,many,-,TRBJ1-1,CASSVVLGTEAFF,TGTGCCAGCAGTGTAGTTCTTGGCACTGAAGCTTTCTTT
TRBV2,-,TRBD1,TRBJ1-1,CASSRTGEFTEAFF,TGTGCCAGCAGTCGGACAGGGGAGTTTACTGAAGCTTTCTTT
TRBV20-1,-,TRBD2,TRBJ2-1,CSGLAGHEQFF,TGCAGTGGGCTAGCGGGCCATGAGCAGTTCTTC
TRBV5-6,-,TRBD1,TRBJ2-7,CASTGTGEARGQYF,TGTGCCAGCACGGGGACAGGGGAGGCCCGAGGGCAGTACTTC
TRBV9,-,-,TRBJ2-2,CASSVTYAGELFF,TGTGCCAGCAGCGTTACTTATGCCGGGGAGCTGTTTTTT
TRBV9,-,TRBD2,TRBJ2-1,CASSVDLSGSSYNEQFF,TGTGCCAGCAGCGTAGACCTTAGCGGGAGCTCCTACAATGAGCAGTTCTTC
TRBV7-3,few,TRBD1,TRBJ1-1,CASSLATGGLGEAFF,TGTGCCAGCAGCTTAGCCACAGGGGGCTTGGGTGAAGCTTTCTTT